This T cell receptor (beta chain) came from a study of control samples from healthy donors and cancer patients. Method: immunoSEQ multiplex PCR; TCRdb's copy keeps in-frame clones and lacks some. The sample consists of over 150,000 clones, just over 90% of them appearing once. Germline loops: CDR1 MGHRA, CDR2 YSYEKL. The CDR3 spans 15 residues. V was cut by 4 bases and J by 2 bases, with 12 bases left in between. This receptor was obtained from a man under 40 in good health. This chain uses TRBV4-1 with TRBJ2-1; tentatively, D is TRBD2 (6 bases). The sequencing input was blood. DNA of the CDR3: TGCGCCAGCAGCCTCCTCGGGAGCCCCTACAATGAGCAGTTCTTC. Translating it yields CASSLLGSPYNEQFF.